This T cell receptor beta chain is drawn from a study of a mutant IDH1 vaccine in newly diagnosed glioma. Study-level points and caveats: Immune responses arising from the vaccine appeared in approximately 93% of patients.

As to this clone: The antigen is undetermined.

Using immunoSEQ multiplex PCR, the repertoire was profiled, and TCRdb retains in-frame clones only, with some absent. The table shows about 72,000 clones, with about four fifths occurring only once. The time point is: week 35, safety follow-up. The study gave 300 ug of mutant IDH1 20-mer peptide per vaccine dose, with topical imiquimod. Patients came in for eight vaccinations, in weeks 1, 3, 5, 7, 11, 15, 19 and 23. The clonotype comes from a man younger than 35 with glioma. The source material was PBMCs, sampled from a glioma patient whose treatment included an IDH1 peptide vaccine.

The CDR3 reads CASSLYGGATYEQYF. DNA of the CDR3: TGTGCCAGCAGTTTATACGGGGGCGCGACCTACGAGCAGTACTTC. The rearrangement links TRBV27 to TRBJ2-7; D is tentatively TRBD1 or TRBD2 (6 bases each). Per germline, CDR1 MNHEY and CDR2 SMNVEV (reference sequence). Deletions cut 1 base from V and 2 bases from J, with 12 bases between. The CDR3 extends over 15 amino acids.